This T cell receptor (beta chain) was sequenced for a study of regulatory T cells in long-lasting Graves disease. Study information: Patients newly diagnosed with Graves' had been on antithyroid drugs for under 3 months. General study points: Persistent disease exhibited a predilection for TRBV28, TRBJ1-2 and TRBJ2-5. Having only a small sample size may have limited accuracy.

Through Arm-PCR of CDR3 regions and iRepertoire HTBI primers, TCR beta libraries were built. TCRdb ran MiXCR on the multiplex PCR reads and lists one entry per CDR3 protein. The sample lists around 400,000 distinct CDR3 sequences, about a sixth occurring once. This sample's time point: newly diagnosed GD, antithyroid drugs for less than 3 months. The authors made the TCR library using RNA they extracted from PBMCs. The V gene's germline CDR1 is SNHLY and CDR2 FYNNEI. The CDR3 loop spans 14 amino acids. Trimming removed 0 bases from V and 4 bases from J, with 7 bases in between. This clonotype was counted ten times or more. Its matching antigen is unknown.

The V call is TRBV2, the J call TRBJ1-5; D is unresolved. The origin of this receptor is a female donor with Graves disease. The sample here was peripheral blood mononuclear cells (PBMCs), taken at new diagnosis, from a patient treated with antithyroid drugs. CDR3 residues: CASSEASGNQPQHF. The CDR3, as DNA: TGTGCCAGCAGTGAAGCGAGCGGTAATCAGCCCCAGCATTTT.